These T cell receptor beta chains were read from a single sample in a study of T cells in Graves' hyperthyroidism and ophthalmopathy. Using its own MiXCR run on the multiplex PCR reads, TCRdb lists one record per CDR3 protein. The data contain 600,000 or so distinct CDR3 sequences, 13% to 15% of them singletons. The specimen sequenced was blood. The receptor set was obtained from a woman aged 18-30 years with Graves' ophthalmopathy. CDR3s include the opening cysteine and the closing phenylalanine or tryptophan. A D gene is named only where the DNA matches it firmly. Where a row states a size, it is once, few, many or the class of an expanded clone; other rows omit it.

d_call cdr3_length clone_size j_call v_call cdr3_nt cdr3_aa
- 16 many TRBJ1-2 TRBV27 TGTGCCAGCAGTCCCAGGGGTTTAGCGGCTACCTATGGCTACACCTTC CASSPRGLAATYGYTF
- 19 many TRBJ1-4 TRBV6-6 TGTGCCAGCAGTTACTCGACTTCAAGGGACTTTGCAACTAATGAAAAACTGTTTTTT CASSYSTSRDFATNEKLFF
- 15 - TRBJ2-5 TRBV11-2 TGTGCCAGCAGCCTAATGACAGGAACCCAAGAGACCCAGTACTTC CASSLMTGTQETQYF
- 17 few TRBJ2-1 TRBV7-9 TGTGCCAGCAGCATCACAGGGGGGGGAAGACCCTACAATGAGCAGTTCTTC CASSITGGGRPYNEQFF
- 15 many TRBJ1-5 TRBV5-8 TGTGCCAGCACCGCCCTTGGCGGGGTCGATCAGCCCCAGCATTTT CASTALGGVDQPQHF
- 11 few TRBJ2-3 TRBV3-1 TGTGCCAGCCCCGGGGTGGATACGCAGTATTTT CASPGVDTQYF
- 16 few TRBJ1-2 TRBV6-1 TGTGCCAGCAGTGAACAGGCGGGGGGCAGGGGCTATGGCTACACCTTC CASSEQAGGRGYGYTF
TRBD1 14 many TRBJ2-7 TRBV12-3/TRBV12-4 TGTGCCAGCAGGGCCGGGACAGAGGTTTACGAGCAGTACTTC CASRAGTEVYEQYF
TRBD2 18 - TRBJ2-3 TRBV11-1 TGTGCCAGCAGCTTAAACCGGCTAGCGGGATCGGCCGGAGATACGCAGTATTTT CASSLNRLAGSAGDTQYF
TRBD1 15 many TRBJ1-2 TRBV13 TGTGCCAGCACCGACCGGGACAGGAGTAACTATGGCTACACCTTC CASTDRDRSNYGYTF
TRBD2 12 - TRBJ2-7 TRBV27 TGTGCCAGCAGCTCCCAACGGGAGGCGCAGTACTTC CASSSQREAQYF
- 16 many TRBJ2-2 TRBV12-3/TRBV12-4 TGTGCCAGCAGTGGGGCTAGCGTTCCCGGATTTGGGGAGCTGTTTTTT CASSGASVPGFGELFF
- 14 - TRBJ1-6 TRBV7-9 TGTGCCAGCAGCTTAGCAGGGTCGGATTCACCCCTCCACTTT CASSLAGSDSPLHF
- 13 many TRBJ1-2 TRBV12-5 TGTGCTAGTGCCCAACCCGTTGGCTATGGCTACACCTTC CASAQPVGYGYTF
- 14 - TRBJ1-5 TRBV18 TGTGCCAGCTCAGAGACCCCAGGGTATCAGCCCCAGCATTTT CASSETPGYQPQHF
- 16 many TRBJ2-7 TRBV28 TGTGCCAGCAGTCACCCCCCCGTGGGGGTTCCCCACGAGCAGTACTTC CASSHPPVGVPHEQYF
- 15 many TRBJ2-2 TRBV2 TGTGCCAGCAGTGAGATTTTAGCGGCAACCGGGGAGCTGTTTTTT CASSEILAATGELFF
TRBD2 13 - TRBJ2-7 TRBV7-8 TGTGCCAGCAGCTTAGGACTAGCGGGAGAGGAGTACTTC CASSLGLAGEEYF
- 13 few TRBJ2-1 TRBV5-6 TGTGCCAGCAGCACTCCCGGGACTCCAACCTGGTTCTTC CASSTPGTPTWFF
- 14 many TRBJ2-1 TRBV30 TGTGCCTGGAGTCGTCAACCTACCTACAATGAGCAGTTCTTC CAWSRQPTYNEQFF
- 12 many TRBJ2-7 TRBV28 TGTGCCAGCAGTCCACGCCGTCACGAGCAGTACTTC CASSPRRHEQYF
- 16 few TRBJ2-7 TRBV3-1 TGTGCCAGCATGGGGGGCGGAGAGCGGAGCTACTACGAGCAGTACTTC CASMGGGERSYYEQYF
- 14 many TRBJ1-2 TRBV7-8 TGTGCCAGCAGCTTAGGTCGGCAGCTTTGGGGCTACACCTTC CASSLGRQLWGYTF
TRBD2 14 many TRBJ2-1 TRBV7-3 TGTGCCAGGACTAGCGGGAGGCTGTACAATGAGCAGTTCTTC CARTSGRLYNEQFF
- 15 - TRBJ1-2 TRBV27 TGTGCCAGCAGTTTAAAGTGGGTGGCGCAGGATGGCTACACCTTC CASSLKWVAQDGYTF
- 15 many TRBJ2-1 TRBV6-1 TGTGCCAGCAGTTTTCGGTGGGGGGACCACAATGAGCAGTTCTTC CASSFRWGDHNEQFF
TRBD2 15 many TRBJ2-1 TRBV20-1 TGCAGTGCCCCATCGACTAGCGGGGCGGGAGATGAGCAGTTCTTC CSAPSTSGAGDEQFF
TRBD2 16 many TRBJ2-7 TRBV27 TGTGCCAGCAGGGGGGTTTTGAGCGGGAAGTCCTACGAGCAGTACTTC CASRGVLSGKSYEQYF
TRBD2 18 few TRBJ2-7 TRBV19 TGTGCCAGTAGTTTACTCCTGGATGGTAGCGGGTACTCCTACGAGCAGTACTTC CASSLLLDGSGYSYEQYF
- 14 many TRBJ2-5 TRBV28 TGTGCCAGCAGTTCCCCATTGTCCCAAGAGACCCAGTACTTC CASSSPLSQETQYF
TRBD2 16 - TRBJ2-3 TRBV2 TGTGCCAGCAGTGAGGGACTAGCGGGAGGAGCAGATACGCAGTATTTT CASSEGLAGGADTQYF
- 15 many TRBJ1-1 TRBV11-2 TGTGCCAGCAGCGTAAGGCGGGGAAAGAACACTGAAGCTTTCTTT CASSVRRGKNTEAFF